The TCR beta chain described here comes from a study of breast tumors, draining lymph nodes, adjacent tissues (dated by TCRdb to the mid-2010s). Regarding the complete study: The study compared TCR beta repertoires across tumor, adjacent nontumor tissue and axillary lymph nodes from breast cancer patients. The study was designed to assess the relationships and possible T-cell exchange between tumor, surrounding tissue and draining lymph node repertoires in human breast cancer.

Details on this clonotype: Its antigen remains undetermined. This sequence may be a read error, since a much larger clone differs from it by one base. No conserved phenylalanine or tryptophan ends this CDR3, so it is likely a read error.

The run used an Illumina HiSeq 2000. TCR beta chain libraries were generated through multiplex PCR amplification. High-throughput sequencing was used to analyze the amplified TCR beta chain products. The public sequencing data were trimmed at Q25 with fastp and processed into clonotypes with MiXCR by TCRdb, which kept only in-frame beta chains. Every entry covers one CDR3 protein and lists the most common genes and DNA from its rows. This sample has about 270,000 distinct CDR3 sequences in its table, and around 30% of those were observed once. The ten largest clones add up to approximately 1% of the sample. Points the paper makes about the study in general: Rather than being directly demonstrated, the conclusion that tumor T cells originate in lymph nodes was presented as consistent with a hypothesis. The data were judged consistent with most tumor T cells deriving from the lymph node and then expanding within tumor tissue. Tumor and nontumor tissue repertoires were found to be significantly more similar in luminal-like than in basal-like breast cancer. Tumor T-cell repertoires showed less diversity than lymph node repertoires and more diversity than nontumor tissue repertoires, and tumor T-cell repertoires showed preferential V and J gene usage.

The V and J ends are trimmed by 1 base and 8 bases, leaving 10 bases between them. Per the germline V gene (reference sequence), SGHNT is the CDR1 and YYREEE is the CDR2. The CDR3 comprises 13 residues, both ends counted. The entry retains the CDR3 DNA only, 39 bases that are in frame from base 1. Lymph node samples were obtained from the axillary draining lymph nodes of breast cancer patients. The sequence was obtained from a female donor with breast cancer. Some clones in this sample may be carry-over from other donors' samples. The sequenced sample was axillary lymph node tissue. The chain links TRBV5-4 with TRBJ2-1; no D gene is confidently identified. DNA sequence: TGTGCCAGCAGCTTGACTTCCCGGGATGAGCAGTTCCTC. Translated, this is CASSLTSRDEQFL.